The 31 T cell receptor beta chains below were found in one sample sequenced in a study of identical twins. TCRdb reanalysed the 5' RACE reads using MiXCR and keeps one entry per CDR3 protein. The sample consists of fewer than 550,000 distinct CDR3 sequences, over 12% of them appearing once. These records were also assigned to another study, of yellow fever vaccine responses in identical twins.

Material: CD4+ T cells sorted from blood. These receptors originate from a woman younger than 30 in good health.

This chain connects TRBV29-1 to TRBJ2-7; 9 bases fit TRBD2. Losses at the gene ends were 7 bases for V and 0 bases for J; bases not matched to a gene: 7. Germline CDR1 SQVTM, CDR2 ANQGSEA. The CDR3 consists of 14 residues. The DNA for the CDR3 is TGCAGCGCCAAGCCTAGCGGGAACTCCTACGAGCAGTACTTC. Its protein product is CSAKPSGNSYEQYF.

The chain combines TRBV10-3 with TRBJ2-1; tentative D call: TRBD2 (6 bases). Germline V gene data show CDR1 as ENHRY and CDR2 as SYGVKD. CDR3 length equals 15 residues. Trimming left V 2 bases short and J 2 bases short, with 10 bases between. CDR3 coding DNA: TGTGCCATCAGTGAGGCGGGACTGGCCTACAATGAGCAGTTCTTC. Translating gives CAISEAGLAYNEQFF.

This clonotype was observed a few times. CDR3 loop: CASSLLGEGTQYF. CDR3 in DNA: TGTGCCAGCAGCTTGCTCGGCGAAGGTACGCAGTATTTT. The rearrangement links TRBV7-9 to TRBJ2-3; D is ambiguous. There are 13 residues in the CDR3. Trimming took off 3 bases at V and 8 bases at J, with 12 bases between the two ends. The germline V gene encodes CDR1 SEHNR and CDR2 FQNEAQ (reference sequence).

This clonotype was seen only a few times. This chain uses TRBV20-1 with TRBJ2-3; no clear D gene. CDR3 length: 14 amino acids. Germline CDR1 and CDR2: DFQATT and SNEGSKA (reference sequence). V was pared by 4 bases and J by 4 bases, with 15 bases between. In DNA form, the CDR3 reads TGCAGTGCTAAGGACCCCGTCGACCCAGATACGCAGTATTTT. Translating it yields CSAKDPVDPDTQYF.

This chain links TRBV18 with TRBJ2-7, with unresolved D. Germline V gene data show CDR1 as KGHSH and CDR2 as LQKENI. With 4 bases removed from V and 2 bases from J, the gap between germline ends came to 9 bases. This CDR3 comprises 13 residues. The CDR3 DNA reads as TGTGCCAGCTCACTGGCAGAGGCCTACGAGCAGTACGTC. It is translated as CASSLAEAYEQYV.

The J gene is TRBJ2-6, the V gene TRBV6-1, with 7 positions matching TRBD1. Germline assignment: CDR1 MNHNS and CDR2 SASEGT. After removal of 8 bases from V and 2 bases from J, the junction contained 3 bases not matched to a gene. This CDR3 contains 14 residues. As DNA, the CDR3 is TGTGCCAGCCTCACAGGGGCTGGGGCCAACGTCCTGACTTTC. Translating it yields CASLTGAGANVLTF.

The V and J genes are TRBV7-2 and TRBJ2-1; D is perhaps TRBD2 (6 bases). Germline-derived CDR1 and CDR2 are SGHTA and FQGNSA. The CDR3 has 15 amino acids. V was clipped by 3 bases and J by 5 bases, with 14 bases between them. CDR3 bases: TGTGCCAGCAGCTTCTGGGGGAGGACCCACAATGAGCAGTTCTTC. Residues: CASSFWGRTHNEQFF.

A few counts support this clonotype. The chain recombines TRBV24-1 with TRBJ2-2; 8 bases line up with TRBD1. This CDR3 contains 17 residues. Trimming removed 2 bases from V and 4 bases from J; junction bases left unmatched: 8. Germline V gene data show CDR1 as KGHDR and CDR2 as SFDVKD. This chain's CDR3 is CATSDSSRTGSTGELFF. As DNA, the CDR3 is TGTGCCACCAGTGATTCTTCCAGGACAGGGTCCACCGGGGAGCTGTTTTTT.

This clonotype was recorded a few times. The chain employs TRBV5-1 and TRBJ2-3, with TRBD1 identical over 7 bases. Looked up from germline, CDR1 is SGHRS and CDR2 is YFSETQ. V was clipped by 4 bases and J by 1 base; unmatched bases: 12. CDR3 length equals 17 residues. CDR3 residues: CASSPEWTGGGTDTQYF. CDR3 nucleotide sequence: TGCGCCAGCAGCCCGGAATGGACAGGTGGAGGCACAGATACGCAGTATTTT.

The chain joins TRBV15 to TRBJ2-3; 14 positions agree with TRBD2. CDR3 length equals 16 residues. Trimming cost V 3 bases and J 6 bases; bases outside gene matches: 5. Germline CDR1 and CDR2: LNHNV and YYDKDF (reference sequence). The CDR3 region is CATSSPTSGGADTQYF. In nucleotides, the CDR3 is TGTGCCACCAGCAGTCCGACTAGCGGGGGGGCCGATACGCAGTATTTT.

This clonotype appeared a few times. The chain combines TRBV29-1 with TRBJ2-4; D unresolved. This CDR3 contains 12 residues. Germline CDR1 and CDR2: SQVTM and ANQGSEA. Trimming left V 8 bases short and J 0 bases short, with 8 bases between. The CDR3 bases are TGCAGCACGATAGCAGCCAAAAACATTCAGTACTTC. It codes for CSTIAAKNIQYF.

The CDR3 DNA reads as TGCGCCAGCAGTGAGTCGTGGACTAGCGGGCCGTCTACAGGGCAGTACTTC. This translates into CASSESWTSGPSTGQYF. The chain joins TRBV10-1 to TRBJ2-7, with 11 bases matching TRBD2. The CDR3 has 17 residues. Germline V gives CDR1 WNHNN, CDR2 SYGVQD (reference sequence). The V and J ends lost 0 bases and 9 bases, in that order; junction bases with no gene match: 13.

This chain joins TRBV20-1 and TRBJ2-5; no firm D call. The CDR3 runs to 13 residues. Germline CDR1 reads DFQATT; CDR2 reads SNEGSKA (reference sequence). Trimming left V 6 bases short and J 1 base short, with 12 bases between. In DNA, the CDR3 is TGCAGTGCCCCTGGGGTAATCCAAGAGACCCAGTACTTC. This sequence encodes CSAPGVIQETQYF.

This clonotype has a handful of counts. This sequence joins TRBV20-1 and TRBJ2-1, with D hard to call. The CDR3 loop spans 14 amino acids. V was clipped by 3 bases and J by 7 bases, with 16 bases between them. Germline V gives CDR1 DFQATT, CDR2 SNEGSKA (reference sequence). The chain's CDR3 is CSASSPGLLNEQFF. The CDR3 DNA follows: TGCAGTGCTAGCTCGCCCGGCCTATTGAATGAGCAGTTCTTC.

This clonotype was recorded a few times. This chain connects TRBV20-1 to TRBJ1-5; a weak D match, TRBD1 (6 bases). This CDR3 is 14 amino acids long. V was clipped by 6 bases and J by 0 bases, with 12 bases between them. From germline, CDR1 is DFQATT and CDR2 SNEGSKA (reference sequence). For the CDR3, the DNA is TGCAGTGCGGTAACAGGGACTAGCAATCAGCCCCAGCATTTT. Translated, it gives CSAVTGTSNQPQHF.

The V call is TRBV20-1, the J call TRBJ2-2; possible D gene TRBD1, 5 bases. CDR3 length: 11 residues. Germline loops: CDR1 DFQATT, CDR2 SNEGSKA (reference sequence). Trimming removed 8 bases from V and 4 bases from J, with 8 bases in between. The DNA of the CDR3 is TGCAGTCCAAGGGGCACCGGGGAGCTGTTTTTT. This gives the protein CSPRGTGELFF.

This clonotype was observed many times. The DNA of the CDR3 is TGTGCCACCTCGGCAGGGGCTGGCGGAAACATTCAGTACTTC. This translates into CATSAGAGGNIQYF. The J gene is TRBJ2-4, the V gene TRBV12-3 or TRBV12-4, with D perhaps matching TRBD1 (6 bases). The CDR3 contains 14 residues. With 10 bases removed from V and 6 bases from J, the gap between germline ends came to 19 bases.

This chain uses TRBV2 with TRBJ1-6, with 7 bases aligning to TRBD1. The CDR3 is 16 amino acids. Germline CDR1 is SNHLY and CDR2 is FYNNEI. V shed 8 bases and J 6 bases; nucleotides not matched to a gene: 13. In DNA, the CDR3 is TGTGCCAGCCGATGGTCCCCCACAGGGGCTAATTCACCCCTCCACTTT. This translates into CASRWSPTGANSPLHF.

In its sample, this clonotype was seen a few times. V gene TRBV14 combines with J gene TRBJ2-3; D ambiguous. V lost 0 bases, J lost 5 bases, and 6 bases lay in between. Germline V gene sequence: CDR1 SGHDN, CDR2 FVKESK. The CDR3 is made up of 13 amino acids. The CDR3 nucleotides read TGTGCCAGCAGCCAAGATTGGGGAGATACGCAGTATTTT. As protein: CASSQDWGDTQYF. The full variable domain, its missing parts supplied by reference TRBV14 and TRBJ2-3, is EAGVTQFPSHSVIEKGQTVTLRCDPISGHDNLYWYRRVMGKEIKFLLHFVKESKQDESGMPNNRFLAERTGGTYSTLKVQPAELEDSGVYFCASSQDWGDTQYFGPGTRLTVL.

This clonotype was recorded at least ten times. The V gene is TRBV2, the J gene TRBJ2-1, with 8 bases matching TRBD1. The CDR3 length is 16 residues. V was pared by 2 bases and J by 4 bases, with 7 bases of the junction left unmatched. Germline V gene sequence: CDR1 SNHLY, CDR2 FYNNEI. The CDR3 DNA sequence: TGTGCCAGCAGTGAAATGCAGGGGGCTACTTACAATGAGCAGTTCTTC. It codes for CASSEMQGATYNEQFF.

The sample holds a few counts of this clonotype. The chain recombines TRBV7-8 with TRBJ2-7, with D uncertain. Trimming took off 5 bases at V and 3 bases at J, with 17 bases between the two ends. The CDR3 length is 15 residues. Germline CDR1 reads SGHVS; CDR2 reads FQNEAQ. In nucleotides, the CDR3 is TGTGCCAGCAGCCCGACCCCACAGCAGTACTACGAGCAGTACGTC. Translation gives CASSPTPQQYYEQYV.

The chain uses TRBV28 and TRBJ2-3, with D unclear. Deletions cut 2 bases from V and 2 bases from J, with 11 bases between. CDR1 and CDR2 (germline): MDHEN, SYDVKM. The CDR3 is 15 amino acids. CDR3 protein: CASSLPTGNTDTQYF. The CDR3 nucleotides are TGTGCCAGCAGTTTACCCACCGGAAACACAGATACGCAGTATTTT. Full variable domain (outside the CDR3, taken from reference TRBV28 and TRBJ2-3): DVKVTQSSRYLVKRTGEKVFLECVQDMDHENMFWYRQDPGLGLRLIYFSYDVKMKEKGDIPEGYSVSREKKERFSLILESASTNQTSMYLCASSLPTGNTDTQYFGPGTRLTVL.

Ten or more counts support this clonotype. The chain's CDR3 is CASSSRQSYEQFF. CDR3 in DNA: TGCGCCAGCAGTTCAAGACAGAGCTATGAGCAGTTCTTC. The rearrangement joins TRBV5-1 to TRBJ2-1; TRBD1 might be the D (5 bases). The V end lost 5 bases, the J end lost 8 bases, and 14 bases lay between the germline ends. This CDR3 is 13 amino acids long. Per germline, CDR1 SGHRS and CDR2 YFSETQ.

This clonotype was found a few times. The chain links TRBV9 to TRBJ2-1, with 8 bases identical to TRBD2. Germline trimming cut 4 bases from V and 2 bases from J; bases unmatched to any gene: 5. From germline, CDR1 is SGDLS and CDR2 YYNGEE. CDR3 length: 15 residues. CDR3 sequence: CASSSGAGAYNEQFF. The CDR3 DNA reads TGTGCCAGCAGCTCCGGAGCGGGAGCCTACAATGAGCAGTTCTTC.

The sample holds a few counts of this clonotype. The chain links TRBV6-1 to TRBJ2-7; either TRBD1 or TRBD2 may fit D (5 bases each). There are 14 residues in the CDR3. The germline V gene has CDR1 MNHNS and CDR2 SASEGT. V was cut by 5 bases and J by 2 bases, with 13 bases left in between. In nucleotides, the CDR3 is TGTGCCAGCAGTCCCCGGGACGGACCCTACGAGCAGTACGTC. This sequence encodes CASSPRDGPYEQYV.

The V gene is TRBV20-1, the J gene TRBJ2-1; D remains ambiguous. The CDR3 contains 15 residues. V was pared by 0 bases and J by 7 bases, with 16 bases between. Germline CDR1 is DFQATT and CDR2 is SNEGSKA (reference sequence). CDR3 sequence reads: CSAREWTSFWNEQFF. CDR3 in DNA: TGCAGTGCTAGAGAGTGGACCTCATTCTGGAATGAGCAGTTCTTC.

This clonotype was counted ten times or more. This chain joins TRBV12-3 or TRBV12-4 and TRBJ2-2; 7 nucleotides match TRBD1. With V trimmed by 6 bases and J by 7 bases, 5 bases remained unmatched. The CDR3 is 13 amino acids. CDR3 sequence (DNA): TGTGCCAGCAGGATACAGGGGATCGGGGAGCTGTTTTTT. It codes for CASRIQGIGELFF.

This clonotype was recorded a few times. The chain carries TRBV12-3 or TRBV12-4 and TRBJ1-1; D gene uncertain. Trimming cost V 8 bases and J 1 base, with 11 bases left between them. The CDR3 is made up of 13 amino acids. The CDR3 here is CASRLGSNTEAFF. Written as DNA, the CDR3 is TGTGCCAGCCGGCTGGGGTCGAACACTGAAGCTTTCTTT.

The sample holds a few counts of this clonotype. The rearrangement joins TRBV4-1 to TRBJ1-1; 10 positions agree with TRBD1. This CDR3 has 15 residues. The V gene's germline CDR1 is MGHRA and CDR2 YSYEKL. V shed 4 bases and J 3 bases; nucleotides not matched to a gene: 5. This chain's CDR3 is CASSRVDRGHTEAFF. The CDR3 DNA is TGCGCCAGCAGCCGCGTCGACAGGGGGCACACTGAAGCTTTCTTT.

This clonotype occurred a few times. The gene calls are TRBV10-3 and TRBJ2-2; no reliable D call. Germline CDR1 is ENHRY and CDR2 is SYGVKD. CDR3 length equals 13 residues. Trimming stripped 8 bases from V and 1 base from J, with 8 bases between. The CDR3 DNA reads as TGTGCCATCTCATGGGGGAACACCGGGGAGCTGTTTTTT. This codes for CAISWGNTGELFF.

This chain uses TRBV20-1 with TRBJ1-2; 7 bases agree with TRBD1. The CDR3 contains 11 residues. V trimming: 5 bases; J trimming: 8 bases; junction bases outside the gene matches: 5. Germline-derived CDR1 and CDR2 are DFQATT and SNEGSKA (reference sequence). The CDR3 DNA reads as TGCAGTGCTCCTACAGGGGTCGGCTACACCTTC. Amino acids: CSAPTGVGYTF.